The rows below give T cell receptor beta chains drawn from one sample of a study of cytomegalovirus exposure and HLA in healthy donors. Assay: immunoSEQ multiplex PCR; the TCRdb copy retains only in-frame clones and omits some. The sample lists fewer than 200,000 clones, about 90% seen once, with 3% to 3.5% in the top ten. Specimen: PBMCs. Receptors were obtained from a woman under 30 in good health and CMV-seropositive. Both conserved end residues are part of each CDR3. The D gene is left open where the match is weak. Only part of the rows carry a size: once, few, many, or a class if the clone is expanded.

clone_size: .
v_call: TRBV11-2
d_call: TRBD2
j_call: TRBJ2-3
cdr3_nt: TGTGCCAGCAGCGCTAGCGGGGGGAGGGCAGATACGCAGTATTTT
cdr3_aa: CASSASGGRADTQYF

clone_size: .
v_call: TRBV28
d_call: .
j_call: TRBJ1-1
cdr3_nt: TGTGCCAGCAGTTTTGGGCGGGCAGAGAGGATGAACACTGAAGCTTTCTTT
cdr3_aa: CASSFGRAERMNTEAFF

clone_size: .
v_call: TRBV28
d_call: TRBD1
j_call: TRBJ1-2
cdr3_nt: TGTGCCAGCAGCCTACAGATAGGACAGGGGGCCGGCGGCTACACCTTC
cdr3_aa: CASSLQIGQGAGGYTF

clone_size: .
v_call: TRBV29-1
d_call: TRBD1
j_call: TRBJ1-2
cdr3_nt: TGCAGCGTTGGCAAACAGGGGGCGTCTCCTGGGGGCTACACCTTC
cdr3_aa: CSVGKQGASPGGYTF

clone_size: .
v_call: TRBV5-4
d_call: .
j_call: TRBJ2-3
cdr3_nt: TGTGCCAGCAGGCCAAAGGGGCGAATCACAGATACGCAGTATTTT
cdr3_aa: CASRPKGRITDTQYF

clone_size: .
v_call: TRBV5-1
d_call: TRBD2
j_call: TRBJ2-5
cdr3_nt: TGCGCCAGCAGCTTGGTACTAGCGGGGGGGACTGAGACCCAGTACTTC
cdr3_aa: CASSLVLAGGTETQYF

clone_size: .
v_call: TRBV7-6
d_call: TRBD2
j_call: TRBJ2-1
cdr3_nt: TGTGCCAGCAGCTTAGAATACGGGAGGGGGAATGAGCAGTTCTTC
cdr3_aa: CASSLEYGRGNEQFF

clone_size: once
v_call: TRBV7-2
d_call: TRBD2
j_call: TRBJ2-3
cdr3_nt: TGTGCCAGCGGAAATAGCGGGAATCTGCAGTATTTT
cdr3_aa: CASGNSGNLQYF

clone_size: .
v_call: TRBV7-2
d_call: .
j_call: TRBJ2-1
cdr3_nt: TGTGCCAGCAGCTTATTAGGGGACTCCTACAATGAGCAGTTCTTC
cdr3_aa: CASSLLGDSYNEQFF

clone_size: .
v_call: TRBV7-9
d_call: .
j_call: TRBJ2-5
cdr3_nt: TGTGCCAGCAGCTTAGTGGGAGAGGGGACCCAGTACTTC
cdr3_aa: CASSLVGEGTQYF

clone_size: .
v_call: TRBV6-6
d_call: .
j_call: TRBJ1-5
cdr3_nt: TGTGCCAGCAGTGACAGGAGAAATCAGCCCCAGCATTTT
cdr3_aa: CASSDRRNQPQHF

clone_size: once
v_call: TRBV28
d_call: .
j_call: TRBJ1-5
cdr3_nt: TGTGCCAGCAGTTCTACAGGCGCCGGCCATCAGCCCCAGCATTTT
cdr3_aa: CASSSTGAGHQPQHF

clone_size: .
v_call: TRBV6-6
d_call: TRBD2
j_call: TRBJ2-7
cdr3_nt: TGTGCCAGCAGTTACTCGACAGCGGGGGGGGTCTGGGAGCAGTACTTC
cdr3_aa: CASSYSTAGGVWEQYF

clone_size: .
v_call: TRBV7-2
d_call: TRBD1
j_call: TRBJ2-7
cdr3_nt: TGTGCCAGCAGCTCCGAGGACAGGAGGCGCGTAATCTCCTACGAGCAGTACTTC
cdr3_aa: CASSSEDRRRVISYEQYF

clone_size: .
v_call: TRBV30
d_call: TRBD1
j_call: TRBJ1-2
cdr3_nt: TGTGCCTGGAGTGTTGGGGGGCGACAGGGAAGCTACACCTTC
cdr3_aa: CAWSVGGRQGSYTF

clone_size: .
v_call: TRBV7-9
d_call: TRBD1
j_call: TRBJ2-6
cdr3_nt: TGTGCCAGCAGCTCGACAGGGCCTGGGGCCAACGTCCTGACTTTC
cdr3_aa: CASSSTGPGANVLTF

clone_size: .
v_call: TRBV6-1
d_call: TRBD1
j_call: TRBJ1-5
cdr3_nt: TGTGCCAGCAGTATGACAGGGTGGAGTCAGCCCCAGCATTTT
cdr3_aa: CASSMTGWSQPQHF

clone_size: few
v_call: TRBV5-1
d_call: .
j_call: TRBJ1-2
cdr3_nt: TGCGCCAGCAGCCTGGAGACAGGTTCTAACTATGGCTACACCTTC
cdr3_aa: CASSLETGSNYGYTF

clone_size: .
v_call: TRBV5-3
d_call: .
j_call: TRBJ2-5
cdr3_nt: TGTGCCAGAAGCTCCGGGACTCGTTACTTC
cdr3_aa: CARSSGTRYF

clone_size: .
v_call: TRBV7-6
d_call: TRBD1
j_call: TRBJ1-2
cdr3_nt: TGTGCCAGCAGCTTATACGGGCTTGACAGGGAGAACTATGGCTACACCTTC
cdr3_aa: CASSLYGLDRENYGYTF

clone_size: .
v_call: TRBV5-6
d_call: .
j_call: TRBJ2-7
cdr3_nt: TGTGCCAGCCGCCCCACAGGGTCGACCTACGAGCAGTACTTC
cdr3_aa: CASRPTGSTYEQYF

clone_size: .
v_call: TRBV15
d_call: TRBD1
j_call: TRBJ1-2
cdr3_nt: TGTGCCACCAGCGAGATGGGGTCGACAGGGAAGAATGGCTACACCTTC
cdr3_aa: CATSEMGSTGKNGYTF

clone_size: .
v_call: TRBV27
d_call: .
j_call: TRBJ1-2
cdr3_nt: TGTGCCAGCAAGCGGGAGGGACTCTATGGCTACACCTTC
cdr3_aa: CASKREGLYGYTF

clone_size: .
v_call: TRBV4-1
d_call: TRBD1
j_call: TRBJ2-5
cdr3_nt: TGCGCCAGCAGCCACCCCGCCCGGGACAGGCAAGAGACCCAGTACTTC
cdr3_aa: CASSHPARDRQETQYF

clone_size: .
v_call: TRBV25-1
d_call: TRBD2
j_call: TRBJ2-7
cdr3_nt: TGTGCCAGCAGTGAAGGAACTAGCGGGAGTCACGAGCAGTACTTC
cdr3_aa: CASSEGTSGSHEQYF

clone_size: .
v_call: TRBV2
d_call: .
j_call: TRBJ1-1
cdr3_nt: TGTGCCAGCAGTGAACGGACAGCCACTGAAGCTTTCTTT
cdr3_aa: CASSERTATEAFF

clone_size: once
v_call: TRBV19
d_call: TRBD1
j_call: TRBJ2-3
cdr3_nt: TGTGCCAGTAGTCCCATACCGGGACAGGGGGCTTCAGATACGCAGTATTTT
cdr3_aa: CASSPIPGQGASDTQYF

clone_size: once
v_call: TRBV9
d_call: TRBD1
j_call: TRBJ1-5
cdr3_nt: TGTGCCAGCAGCCCCCGGACAGGGTTCCAGCCCCAGCATTTT
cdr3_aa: CASSPRTGFQPQHF

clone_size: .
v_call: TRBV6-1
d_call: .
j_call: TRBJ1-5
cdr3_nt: TGTGCCAGCAGTGAAGCGACAGTTGATAGCAATCAGCCCCAGCATTTT
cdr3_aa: CASSEATVDSNQPQHF

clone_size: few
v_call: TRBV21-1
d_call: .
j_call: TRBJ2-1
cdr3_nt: TGTGCCAGCAGCAAAATCCGCGTTTCCTACAATGAGCAGTTCTTC
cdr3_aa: CASSKIRVSYNEQFF

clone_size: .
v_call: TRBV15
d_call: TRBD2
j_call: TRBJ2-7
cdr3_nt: TGTGCCACCAGCAGAGCGGGAGGCTCCTACGAGCAGTACTTC
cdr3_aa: CATSRAGGSYEQYF

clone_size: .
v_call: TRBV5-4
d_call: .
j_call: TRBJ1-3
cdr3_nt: TGTGCCAGCAGCTTGCGGCAGGGTGAGGGAAACACCATATATTTT
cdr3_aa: CASSLRQGEGNTIYF

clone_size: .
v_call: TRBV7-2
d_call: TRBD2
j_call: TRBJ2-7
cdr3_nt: TGTGCCAGCAGCTTAGCTATCGGACTAGGAGGCTACGAGCAGTACTTC
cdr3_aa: CASSLAIGLGGYEQYF